Listed below are T cell receptor beta chains from one sample, sequenced in a study of T cells in Graves' hyperthyroidism and ophthalmopathy. TCRdb recomputed calls from the multiplex PCR reads with MiXCR, one row per CDR3 protein. The sample includes about 770,000 distinct CDR3 sequences, around 20% seen only once; the top ten take roughly a sixth. Sample: blood. The receptors derive from a woman between 45 and 60 years old with Graves' hyperthyroidism that later progressed to Graves' ophthalmopathy. Both conserved end residues are part of each CDR3. The order of the fields is clone size, D gene, J gene, V gene, CDR3 protein, CDR3 DNA. A D gene is named only where the DNA matches it firmly. Not all rows give a size; the values are once, few, many and, for expanded clones, a class.

- | - | TRBJ1-2 | TRBV3-1 | CASSTTIGGNYGYTF | TGTGCCAGCAGCACTACGATCGGAGGGAACTATGGCTACACCTTC
few | - | TRBJ2-5 | TRBV3-1 | CASSQLMTTQETQYF | TGTGCCAGCAGCCAACTAATGACAACGCAAGAGACCCAGTACTTC
many | TRBD2 | TRBJ2-7 | TRBV6-5 | CASSYSVAGGLYEQYF | TGTGCCAGCAGTTATTCAGTAGCGGGGGGGCTCTACGAGCAGTACTTC
few | - | TRBJ1-4 | TRBV7-6 | CASSPRTHNEKLFF | TGTGCCAGCAGCCCTCGGACCCATAATGAAAAACTGTTTTTT
- | TRBD2 | TRBJ2-1 | TRBV10-2 | CASSGLAGGRPNEQFF | TGCGCCAGCAGTGGACTTGCGGGGGGGCGTCCTAATGAGCAGTTCTTC
- | - | TRBJ2-7 | TRBV9 | CASSVGGGPYEQYF | TGTGCCAGCAGCGTAGGAGGGGGGCCCTACGAGCAGTACTTC
many | TRBD1 | TRBJ1-5 | TRBV3-1 | CASSQDSDRAGMPQHF | TGTGCCAGCAGCCAAGATAGCGACAGGGCCGGGATGCCCCAGCATTTT
- | - | TRBJ2-2 | TRBV4-1 | CASSQLLQTDGELFF | TGCGCCAGCAGCCAACTTCTACAGACGGACGGGGAGCTGTTTTTT
many | TRBD1 | TRBJ1-1 | TRBV20-1 | CSTTTAQGAYTEAFF | TGCAGTACCACGACCGCGCAGGGGGCTTACACTGAAGCTTTCTTT
- | - | TRBJ1-1 | TRBV7-9 | CASSLESRGAFF | TGTGCCAGCAGCCTTGAAAGTCGAGGAGCTTTCTTT